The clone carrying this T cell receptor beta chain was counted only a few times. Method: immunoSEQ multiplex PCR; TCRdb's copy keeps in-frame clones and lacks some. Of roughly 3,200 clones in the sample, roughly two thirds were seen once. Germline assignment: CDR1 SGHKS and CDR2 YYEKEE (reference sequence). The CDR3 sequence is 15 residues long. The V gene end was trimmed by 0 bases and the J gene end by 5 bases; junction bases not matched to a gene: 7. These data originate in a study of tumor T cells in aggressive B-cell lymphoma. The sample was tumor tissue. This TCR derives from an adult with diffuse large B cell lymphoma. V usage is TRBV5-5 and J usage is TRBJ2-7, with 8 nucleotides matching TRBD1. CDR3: CASSLGQGRFHEQYF. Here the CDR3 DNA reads TGTGCCAGCAGCTTGGGACAGGGGAGGTTCCACGAGCAGTACTTC.